These T cell receptor beta chains were read from a single sample in a study of identical twins. One entry per CDR3 protein, called by TCRdb with MiXCR from the 5' RACE reads. The sample carries fewer than 900,000 distinct CDR3 sequences, 18% recorded once. This sample was shared with a second study, whose subject was T cells expressing NK-cell markers.

Sample: PBMCs. Receptor source: a woman aged 18-29 years in good health. The CDR3 runs from the conserved cysteine through the conserved F or W. A D gene is named only where the DNA matches it firmly. Expanded clones are given a class, and other clones once, few, many or no size at all.

v_call: TRBV20-1; j_call: TRBJ2-5; d_call: TRBD2; clone_size: few; cdr3_aa: CSARGAGGIETQYF; cdr3_nt: TGCAGTGCTAGAGGAGCGGGAGGTATCGAGACCCAGTACTTC
v_call: TRBV20-1; j_call: TRBJ2-7; d_call: -; clone_size: -; cdr3_aa: CSATGTDVSYEQYF; cdr3_nt: TGCAGTGCCACAGGGACTGACGTATCCTACGAGCAGTACTTC
v_call: TRBV20-1; j_call: TRBJ2-5; d_call: TRBD1; clone_size: -; cdr3_aa: CSARDSDRGTETQYF; cdr3_nt: TGCAGTGCTAGAGATTCGGACAGGGGGACGGAGACCCAGTACTTC
v_call: TRBV10-3; j_call: TRBJ2-2; d_call: TRBD2; clone_size: few; cdr3_aa: CAVDRAGTSGDRGELFF; cdr3_nt: TGTGCCGTCGACAGGGCCGGGACTAGCGGGGACCGTGGGGAGCTGTTTTTT
v_call: TRBV5-1; j_call: TRBJ2-6; d_call: -; clone_size: many; cdr3_aa: CASSLVSSGANVLTF; cdr3_nt: TGCGCCAGCAGCTTAGTTTCCTCTGGGGCCAACGTCCTGACTTTC
v_call: TRBV20-1; j_call: TRBJ2-5; d_call: -; clone_size: -; cdr3_aa: CSGTVSETQYF; cdr3_nt: TGCAGTGGGACGGTTAGCGAGACCCAGTACTTC
v_call: TRBV7-2; j_call: TRBJ2-6; d_call: -; clone_size: -; cdr3_aa: CASSDYSGANVLTF; cdr3_nt: TGTGCCAGCAGTGATTACTCTGGGGCCAACGTCCTGACTTTC
v_call: TRBV6-5; j_call: TRBJ2-5; d_call: -; clone_size: few; cdr3_aa: CASSYEAAYSQETQYF; cdr3_nt: TGTGCCAGCAGTTACGAGGCAGCATATTCGCAAGAGACCCAGTACTTC
v_call: TRBV20-1; j_call: TRBJ2-1; d_call: TRBD2; clone_size: few; cdr3_aa: CSARVTSGSSYNEQFF; cdr3_nt: TGCAGTGCTAGAGTGACTAGCGGGAGCTCCTACAATGAGCAGTTCTTC
v_call: TRBV18; j_call: TRBJ2-1; d_call: -; clone_size: few; cdr3_aa: CASSRGSTYNEQFF; cdr3_nt: TGTGCCAGCTCAAGGGGCTCAACTTACAATGAGCAGTTCTTC
v_call: TRBV18; j_call: TRBJ2-7; d_call: -; clone_size: -; cdr3_aa: CASSPPSRSTLGGQYF; cdr3_nt: TGTGCCAGCTCACCACCGAGTCGCAGTACCCTTGGGGGGCAGTACTTC
v_call: TRBV7-6; j_call: TRBJ2-6; d_call: -; clone_size: -; cdr3_aa: CASSSYSGANVLTF; cdr3_nt: TGTGCCAGCAGCTCCTACTCTGGGGCCAACGTCCTGACTTTC
v_call: TRBV5-1; j_call: TRBJ2-5; d_call: -; clone_size: -; cdr3_aa: CASSGRRARETRYF; cdr3_nt: TGCGCCAGCAGCGGGCGAAGAGCGCGAGAGACCCGGTACTTC
v_call: TRBV10-3; j_call: TRBJ2-7; d_call: -; clone_size: many; cdr3_aa: CAIRGTRELDEQYF; cdr3_nt: TGTGCCATCAGAGGGACCAGGGAACTGGACGAGCAGTACTTC
v_call: TRBV12-3/TRBV12-4; j_call: TRBJ2-7; d_call: TRBD1; clone_size: -; cdr3_aa: CASSMTGAWAYEQYF; cdr3_nt: TGTGCCAGCAGTATGACAGGGGCTTGGGCCTACGAGCAGTACTTC
v_call: TRBV10-3; j_call: TRBJ2-4; d_call: -; clone_size: -; cdr3_aa: CAINNSPQNIQYF; cdr3_nt: TGTGCCATCAACAACAGCCCTCAAAACATTCAGTACTTC